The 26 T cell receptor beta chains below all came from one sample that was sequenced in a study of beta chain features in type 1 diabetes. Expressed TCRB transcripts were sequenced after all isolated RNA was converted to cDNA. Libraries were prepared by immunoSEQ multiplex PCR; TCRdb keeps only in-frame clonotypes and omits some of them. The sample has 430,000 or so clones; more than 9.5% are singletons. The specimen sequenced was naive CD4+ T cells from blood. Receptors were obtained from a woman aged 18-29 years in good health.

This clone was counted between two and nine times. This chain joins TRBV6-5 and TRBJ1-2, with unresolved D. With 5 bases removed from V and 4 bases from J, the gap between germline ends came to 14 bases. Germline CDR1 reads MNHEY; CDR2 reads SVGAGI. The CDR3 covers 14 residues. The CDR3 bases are TGTGCCAGCAGTCTCTCGGGATTGGTCTATGGCTACACCTTC. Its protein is CASSLSGLVYGYTF.

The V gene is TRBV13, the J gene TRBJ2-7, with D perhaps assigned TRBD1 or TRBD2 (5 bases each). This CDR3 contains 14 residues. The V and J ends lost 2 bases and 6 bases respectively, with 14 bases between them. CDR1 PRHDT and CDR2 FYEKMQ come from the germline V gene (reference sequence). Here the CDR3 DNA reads TGTGCCAGCAGCTTATGGGGGTCCGCGGGCGAGCAGTACTTC. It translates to CASSLWGSAGEQYF.

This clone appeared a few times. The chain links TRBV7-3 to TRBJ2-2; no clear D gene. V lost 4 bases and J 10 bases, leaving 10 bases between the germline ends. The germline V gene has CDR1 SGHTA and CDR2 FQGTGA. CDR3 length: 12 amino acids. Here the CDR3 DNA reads TGTGCCAGCAGCTCCAGGAAAGAGGAGCTGTTTTTT. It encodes CASSSRKEELFF.

The CDR3 DNA reads TGTGCCAGCAGTTTTTCACGCGTAAGGAACTATGGCTACACCTTC. Encoded protein: CASSFSRVRNYGYTF. This chain connects TRBV27 to TRBJ1-2; D not certain. Per the germline V gene, CDR1 is MNHEY and CDR2 is SMNVEV (reference sequence). The CDR3 length is 15 residues. V was clipped by 3 bases and J by 2 bases, with 13 bases between them.

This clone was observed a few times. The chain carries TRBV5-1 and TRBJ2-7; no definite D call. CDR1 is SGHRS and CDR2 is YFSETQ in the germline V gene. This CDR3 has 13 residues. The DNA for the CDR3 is TGCGCCAGCAGCAAGACTGGCCAGTGGGATCTGTCTGTC. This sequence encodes CASSKTGQWDLSV.

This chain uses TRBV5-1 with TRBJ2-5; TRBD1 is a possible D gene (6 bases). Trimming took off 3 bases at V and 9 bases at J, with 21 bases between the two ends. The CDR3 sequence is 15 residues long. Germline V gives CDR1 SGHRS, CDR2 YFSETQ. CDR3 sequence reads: CASSSTGQTPGAQYF. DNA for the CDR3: TGCGCCAGCAGCTCTACGGGACAAACCCCAGGGGCCCAGTACTTC.

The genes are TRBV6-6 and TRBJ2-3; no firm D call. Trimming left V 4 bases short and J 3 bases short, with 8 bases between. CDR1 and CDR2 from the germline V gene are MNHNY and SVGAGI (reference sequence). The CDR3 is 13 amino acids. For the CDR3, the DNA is TGTGCCAGCAGTTGGCGACAAACAGATACGCAGTATTTT. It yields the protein CASSWRQTDTQYF.

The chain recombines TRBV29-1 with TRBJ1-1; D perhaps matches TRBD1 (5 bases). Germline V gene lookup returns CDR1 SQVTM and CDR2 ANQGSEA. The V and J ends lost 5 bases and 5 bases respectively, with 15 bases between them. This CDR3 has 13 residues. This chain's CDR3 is CSVSYGGETEAFF. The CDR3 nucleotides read TGCAGCGTTTCGTATGGAGGGGAAACTGAAGCTTTCTTT.

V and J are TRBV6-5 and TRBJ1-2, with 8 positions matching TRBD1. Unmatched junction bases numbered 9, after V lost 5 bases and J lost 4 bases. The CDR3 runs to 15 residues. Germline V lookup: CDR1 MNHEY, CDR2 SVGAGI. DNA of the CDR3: TGTGCCAGCAGTCCCGACAGGGGCCACGGCTATGGCTACACCTTC. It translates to CASSPDRGHGYGYTF.

CDR3 nucleotide sequence: TGTGCCAGCAGCTTGGGGCATGGCTACACCTTC. Translation: CASSLGHGYTF. V and J are TRBV7-2 and TRBJ1-2, with a weak D call TRBD1 (5 bases). CDR3 size: 11 residues. CDR1 is SGHTA, CDR2 FQGNSA, per germline. The V gene lost 3 bases and the J gene lost 6 bases, with 5 bases spanning the gap.

CDR3 loop: CASSGTPAAGANVLTF. As DNA, the CDR3 is TGTGCCAGCAGTGGGACTCCCGCAGCTGGGGCCAACGTCCTGACTTTC. The chain uses TRBV27 and TRBJ2-6, with D perhaps matching TRBD2 (6 bases). V shed 5 bases and J shed 2 bases, with 13 bases lying between them. The germline V gene has CDR1 MNHEY and CDR2 SMNVEV (reference sequence). The CDR3 runs 16 residues.

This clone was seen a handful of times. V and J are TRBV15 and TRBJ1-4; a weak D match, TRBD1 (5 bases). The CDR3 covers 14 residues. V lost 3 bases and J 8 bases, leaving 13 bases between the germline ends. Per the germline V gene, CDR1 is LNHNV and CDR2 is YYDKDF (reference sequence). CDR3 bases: TGTGCCACCAGCAGGGGACTGGCGAGGGAAAAACTGTTTTTT. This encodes CATSRGLAREKLFF.

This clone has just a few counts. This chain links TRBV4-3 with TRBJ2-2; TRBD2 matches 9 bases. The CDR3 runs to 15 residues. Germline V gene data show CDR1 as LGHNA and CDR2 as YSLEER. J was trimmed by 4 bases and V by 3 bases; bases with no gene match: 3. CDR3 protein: CASSQSSGVTGELFF. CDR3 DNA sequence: TGCGCCAGCAGCCAGTCTAGCGGGGTCACCGGGGAGCTGTTTTTT.

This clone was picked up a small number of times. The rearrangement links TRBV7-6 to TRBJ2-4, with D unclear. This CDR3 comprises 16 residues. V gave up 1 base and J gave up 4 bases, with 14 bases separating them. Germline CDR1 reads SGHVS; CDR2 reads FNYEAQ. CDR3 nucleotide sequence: TGTGCCAGCAGCTTAGGTGCAACGTTATCTAAAAACATTCAGTACTTC. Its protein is CASSLGATLSKNIQYF.

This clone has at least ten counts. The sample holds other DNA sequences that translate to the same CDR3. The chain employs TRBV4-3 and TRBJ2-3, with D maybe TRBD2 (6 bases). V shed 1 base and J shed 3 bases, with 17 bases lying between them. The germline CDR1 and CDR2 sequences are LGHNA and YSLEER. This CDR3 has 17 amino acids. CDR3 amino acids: CASSQAPTTGATDTQYF. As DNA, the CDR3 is TGCGCCAGCAGCCAAGCCCCCACCACGGGAGCTACAGATACGCAGTATTTT.

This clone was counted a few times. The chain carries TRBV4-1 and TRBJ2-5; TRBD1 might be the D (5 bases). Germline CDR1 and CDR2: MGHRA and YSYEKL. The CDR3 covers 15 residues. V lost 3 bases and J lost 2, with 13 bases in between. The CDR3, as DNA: TGCGCCAGCAGCCACCTGGGGCACCCTCAAGAGACCCAGTACTTC. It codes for CASSHLGHPQETQYF.

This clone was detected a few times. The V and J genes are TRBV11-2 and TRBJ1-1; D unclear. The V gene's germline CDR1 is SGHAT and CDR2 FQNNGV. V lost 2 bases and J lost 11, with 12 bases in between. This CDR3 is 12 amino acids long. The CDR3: CASSLSGVRAFF. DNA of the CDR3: TGTGCCAGCAGCTTAAGCGGAGTCCGGGCTTTCTTT.

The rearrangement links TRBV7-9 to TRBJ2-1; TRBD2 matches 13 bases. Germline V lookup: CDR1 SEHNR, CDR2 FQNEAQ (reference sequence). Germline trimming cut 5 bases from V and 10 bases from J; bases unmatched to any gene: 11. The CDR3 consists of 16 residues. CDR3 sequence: CASSATSGRARDEQFF. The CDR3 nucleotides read TGTGCCAGCAGCGCTACTAGCGGGAGGGCCCGGGACGAGCAGTTCTTC.

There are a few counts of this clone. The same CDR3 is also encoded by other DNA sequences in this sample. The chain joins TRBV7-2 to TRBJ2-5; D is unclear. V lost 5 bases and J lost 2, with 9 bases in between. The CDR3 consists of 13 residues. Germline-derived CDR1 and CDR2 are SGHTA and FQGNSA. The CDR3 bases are TGTGCCAGCAGCATTGGACCGCAAGAGACCCAGTACTTC. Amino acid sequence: CASSIGPQETQYF.

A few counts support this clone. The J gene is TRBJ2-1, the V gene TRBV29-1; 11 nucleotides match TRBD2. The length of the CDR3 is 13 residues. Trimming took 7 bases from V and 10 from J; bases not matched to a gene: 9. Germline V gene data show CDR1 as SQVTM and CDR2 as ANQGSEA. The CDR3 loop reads CSGASGGMEEQFF. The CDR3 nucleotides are TGCAGCGGGGCTAGCGGGGGGATGGAAGAGCAGTTCTTC.

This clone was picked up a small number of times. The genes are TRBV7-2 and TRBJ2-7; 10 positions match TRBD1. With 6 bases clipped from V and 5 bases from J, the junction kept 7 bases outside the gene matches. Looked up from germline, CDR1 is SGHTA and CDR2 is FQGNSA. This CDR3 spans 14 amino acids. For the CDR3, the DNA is TGTGCCAGCAGTCCGACAGGGGGCATGCACGAGCAGTACTTC. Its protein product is CASSPTGGMHEQYF.

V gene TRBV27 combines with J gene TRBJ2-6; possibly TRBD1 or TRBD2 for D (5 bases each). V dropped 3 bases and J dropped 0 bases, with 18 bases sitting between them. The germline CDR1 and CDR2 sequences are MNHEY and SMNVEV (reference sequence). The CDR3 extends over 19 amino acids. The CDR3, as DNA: TGTGCCAGCAGTTTGAGGGGCCTCCCGTCTAGCTCTGGGGCCAACGTCCTGACTTTC. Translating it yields CASSLRGLPSSSGANVLTF.

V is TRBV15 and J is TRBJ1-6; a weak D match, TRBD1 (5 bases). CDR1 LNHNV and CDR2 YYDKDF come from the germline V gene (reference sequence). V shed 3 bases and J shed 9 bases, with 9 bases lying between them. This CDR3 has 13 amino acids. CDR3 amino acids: CATSSYRSSPLHF. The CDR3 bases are TGTGCCACCAGCAGTTACAGGTCTTCACCCCTCCACTTT.

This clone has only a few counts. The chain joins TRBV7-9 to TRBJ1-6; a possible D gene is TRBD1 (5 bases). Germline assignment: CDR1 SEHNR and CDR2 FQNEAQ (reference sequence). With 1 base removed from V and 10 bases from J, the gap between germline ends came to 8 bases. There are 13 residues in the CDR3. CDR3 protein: CASSLGQSSPLHF. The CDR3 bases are TGTGCCAGCAGCTTAGGACAGTCCTCACCCCTCCACTTT.

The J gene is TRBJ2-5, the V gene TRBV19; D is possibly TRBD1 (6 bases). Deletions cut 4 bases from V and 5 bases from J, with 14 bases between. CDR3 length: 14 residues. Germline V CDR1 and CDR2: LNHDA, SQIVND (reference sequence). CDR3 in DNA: TGTGCCAGTAGTAGGACAGTCAACAGGGAGACCCAGTACTTC. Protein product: CASSRTVNRETQYF.

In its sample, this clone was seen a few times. CDR3 DNA: TGTGCCAGCACCCAAAGGGGGGCCAACGTCCTGACTTTC. Translation: CASTQRGANVLTF. V is TRBV27 and J is TRBJ2-6, with D hard to call. There are 13 residues in the CDR3. V shed 7 bases and J shed 4 bases, with 8 bases lying between them. The germline CDR1 and CDR2 sequences are MNHEY and SMNVEV (reference sequence).